This record concerns one T cell receptor (beta chain) sequence. This clonotype was seen a few times. The specificity of this receptor is unknown. No much larger clonotype is one base removed from it; base qualities were not supplied. These data come from a study of T-cell memory formation after mild COVID-19 (dated by TCRdb to the early 2020s). With regard to the full study: Most TCR sequence clusters were specific to one of the two donors. In two donors, T-cell clones that expanded and contracted after mild COVID-19 were tracked by sequencing TCRalpha and TCRbeta repertoires over time. The cohort was made up of two young adult volunteers, one female and one male, who were previously healthy. Results the study describes overall, beyond this receptor: The second-wave clones that peaked on day 37 were not confirmed to be SARS-CoV-2 specific. Clones that contracted from day 15 to 85 showed balanced CD4/CD8 phenotypes, whereas a second wave of clones that expanded from day 15 to 37 leaned towards CD4+. Some responding clones were detected in pre-infection memory, suggesting pre-existing cross-reactive memory T cells joined the SARS-CoV-2 response. Only a couple of mild cases were covered in the study, and larger cohorts including severe cases with pre-infection samples were considered necessary. Contracting CD4+ clones turned up mainly in the CM and EM memory subsets, whereas EMRA was where CD8+ clones were enriched.

Instrument used: Illumina NovaSeq 6000. TCRalpha and TCRbeta cDNA libraries were built by 5'RACE with constant-segment primers, adding sample barcodes and unique molecular identifiers. Trizol reagent was used to extract RNA from every sample. Amplification of the libraries took two PCR steps, and the second step added a second sample barcode plus Illumina TruSeq adapters. The libraries were sequenced on an Illumina NovaSeq using 2 x 150 bp paired-end reads. The authors' pipeline ran thus. Reads were demultiplexed and collapsed into UMI-guided consensus sequences with migec v1.2.7. Using mixcr v2.1.11, UMI consensuses were aligned to TRA and TRB V and J templates and then assembled into clonotypes. A clonotype was counted as expanded or contracted only when both edgeR and NoisET called the clonotype significant, with the noise models trained on biological replicates. For edgeR calls, the cutoffs were a false discovery rate-adjusted p below 0.01 and a log2 fold-change threshold of 1. PCA with hierarchical clustering of max-normalized trajectories of the 1000 most abundant clonotypes was used as exploratory dynamics analysis. The CD4 or CD8 phenotype of responding clones was assigned using the separately sequenced CD4+ and CD8+ repertoires. Using fastp trimming at Q25 and MiXCR clonotype assembly, TCRdb reanalyzed the public sequencing data and kept in-frame beta chains. Records with the same CDR3 protein are collapsed into one entry carrying the most frequent genes and DNA. These V and J calls are TCRdb output, not the study's own analysis. The sample records roughly 500,000 distinct CDR3 sequences, roughly 20% of which are singletons. Around 13% of the sample lies in the top ten.

Ficoll-Paque density gradient centrifugation was used to isolate PBMCs. The CDR1 and CDR2 encoded by the germline V gene are MGHRA and YSYEKL. The CDR3 contains 15 residues, cysteine and phenylalanine counted. Only the CDR3 DNA stays, 45 bases, in frame from base 1. Unmatched junction bases come to 12, with V trimmed by 6 bases and J by 5 bases. The sequenced sample was PBMCs or a T cell subset sorted from them (not recorded which). This sequence originates from an adult woman who had mild COVID-19 (a few samples of this study predate the infection). The sample titles of this study are shuffled in the database, so cell type and time point are left out; the donor was told from shared clones. Here the chain combines TRBV4-1 and TRBJ2-5, and 7 bases in between align with TRBD1. The DNA sequence reads TGCGCCAGCAGAAGTGGACAGGCGCTGGATGAGACCCAGTACTTC. It specifies CASRSGQALDETQYF.